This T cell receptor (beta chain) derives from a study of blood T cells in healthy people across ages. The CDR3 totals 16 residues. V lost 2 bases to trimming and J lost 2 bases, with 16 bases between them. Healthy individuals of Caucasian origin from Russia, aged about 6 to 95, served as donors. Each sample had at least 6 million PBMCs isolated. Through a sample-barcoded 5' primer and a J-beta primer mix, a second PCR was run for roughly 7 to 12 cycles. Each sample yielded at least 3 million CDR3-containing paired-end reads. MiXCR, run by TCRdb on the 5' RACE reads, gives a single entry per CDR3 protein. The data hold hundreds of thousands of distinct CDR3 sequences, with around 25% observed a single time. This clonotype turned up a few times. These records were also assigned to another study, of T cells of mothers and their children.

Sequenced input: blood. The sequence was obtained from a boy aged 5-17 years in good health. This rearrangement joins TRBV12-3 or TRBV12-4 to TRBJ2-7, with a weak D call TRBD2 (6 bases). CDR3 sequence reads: CASSLTPPPGAYEQYF. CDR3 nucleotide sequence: TGTGCCAGCAGTTTAACCCCACCGCCGGGGGCCTACGAGCAGTACTTC.